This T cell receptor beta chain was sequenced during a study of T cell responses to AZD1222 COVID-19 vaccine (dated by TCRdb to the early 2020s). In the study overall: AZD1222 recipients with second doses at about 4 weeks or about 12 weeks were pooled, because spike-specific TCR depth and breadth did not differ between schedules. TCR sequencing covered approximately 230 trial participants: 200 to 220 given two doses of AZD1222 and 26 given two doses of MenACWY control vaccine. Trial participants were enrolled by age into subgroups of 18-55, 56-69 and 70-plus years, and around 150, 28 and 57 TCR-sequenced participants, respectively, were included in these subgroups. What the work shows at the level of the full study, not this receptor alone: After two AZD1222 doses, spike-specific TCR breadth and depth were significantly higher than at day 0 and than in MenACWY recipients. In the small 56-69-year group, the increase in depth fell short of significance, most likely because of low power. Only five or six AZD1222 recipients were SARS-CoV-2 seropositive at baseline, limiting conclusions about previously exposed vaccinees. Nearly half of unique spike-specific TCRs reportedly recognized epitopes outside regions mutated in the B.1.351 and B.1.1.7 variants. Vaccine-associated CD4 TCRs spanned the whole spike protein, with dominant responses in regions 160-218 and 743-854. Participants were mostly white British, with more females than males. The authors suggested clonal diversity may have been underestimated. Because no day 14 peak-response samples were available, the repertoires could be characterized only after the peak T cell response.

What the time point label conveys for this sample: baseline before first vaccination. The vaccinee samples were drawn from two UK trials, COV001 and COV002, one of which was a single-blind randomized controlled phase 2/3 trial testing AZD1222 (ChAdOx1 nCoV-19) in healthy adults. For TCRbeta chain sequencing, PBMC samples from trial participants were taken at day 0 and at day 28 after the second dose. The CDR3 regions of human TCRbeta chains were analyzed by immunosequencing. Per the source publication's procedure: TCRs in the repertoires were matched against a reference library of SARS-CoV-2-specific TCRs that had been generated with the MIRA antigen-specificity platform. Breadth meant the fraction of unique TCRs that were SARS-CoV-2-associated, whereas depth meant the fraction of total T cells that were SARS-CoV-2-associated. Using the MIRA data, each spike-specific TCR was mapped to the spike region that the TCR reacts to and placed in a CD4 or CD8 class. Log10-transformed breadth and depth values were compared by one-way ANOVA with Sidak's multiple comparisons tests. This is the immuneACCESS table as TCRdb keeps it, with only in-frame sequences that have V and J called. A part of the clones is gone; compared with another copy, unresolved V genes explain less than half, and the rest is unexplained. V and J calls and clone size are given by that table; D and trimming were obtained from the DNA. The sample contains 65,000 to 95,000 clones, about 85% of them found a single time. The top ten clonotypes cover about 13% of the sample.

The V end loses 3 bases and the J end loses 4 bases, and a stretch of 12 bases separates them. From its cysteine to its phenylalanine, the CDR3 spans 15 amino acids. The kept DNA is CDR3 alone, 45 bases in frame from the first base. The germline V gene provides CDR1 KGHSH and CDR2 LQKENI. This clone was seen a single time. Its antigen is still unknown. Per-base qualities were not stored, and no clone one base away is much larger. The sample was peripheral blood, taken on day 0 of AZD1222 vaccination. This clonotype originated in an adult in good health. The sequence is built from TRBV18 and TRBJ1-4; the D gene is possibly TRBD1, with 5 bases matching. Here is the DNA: TGTGCCAGCTCACCCCCATCGGGGGGTAATGAAAAACTGTTTTTT. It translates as CASSPPSGGNEKLFF.